This paragraph covers one TCR beta chain sequence. Its target is not known. This sample is part of a study of cytomegalovirus exposure and HLA in healthy donors. Study overall: Early release data held 85 million or so unique TCRs from HLA-typed donors. Study results and limitations: In a later analysis, an Asian-associated ancestry cluster reportedly showed fewer N-insertions than the roughly 730-donor mean. As confirmed in vitro, a few CMV-associated chains were specific for CMV antigens.

CDR3 length: 15 amino acids. Trimming removed 5 bases at V and 2 bases at J, with 14 bases between. CDR1 SGHTA and CDR2 FQGTGA come from the germline V gene. 13 Jbeta primers and 60 Vbeta primers were used for the PCR. This table comes from immunoSEQ multiplex PCR, and its TCRdb copy is limited to in-frame clones, with some not included. The sample shows 150,000 or so clones, roughly 85% of them seen only once. This sequence was found in a male donor in good health and CMV-seronegative. The chain uses TRBV7-3 and TRBJ2-3; possibly TRBD1 for D (5 bases). Material for sequencing was PBMCs. The CDR3 is CASSQTQGDTDTQYF. The CDR3 coding sequence is TGTGCCAGCAGCCAAACGCAGGGTGACACAGATACGCAGTATTTT.